Listed below are T cell receptor beta chains from one sample, sequenced in a study of blood T cell repertoires in COVID-19. This table comes from immunoSEQ multiplex PCR, and its TCRdb copy is limited to in-frame clones, with some not included. The sample has roughly 97,000 clones; about 80% are singletons. Sequenced sample: peripheral blood. The source of these receptors is a woman of 80 years or more with active or convalescent COVID-19. The CDR3 runs from the conserved cysteine through the conserved F or W. Fields, in order: clone size, J gene, D gene, V gene, CDR3 protein, CDR3 DNA. D genes are given only for firm matches. Expanded clones get a size class; other rows say once, few or many, or leave the size out.

>NA|TRBJ2-5|TRBD2|TRBV7-2
CASSLSASGGARETQYF
TGTGCCAGCAGCTTATCCGCTAGCGGGGGGGCTCGGGAGACCCAGTACTTC
>once|TRBJ2-1|TRBD2|TRBV24-1
CATSDFGGRAGNEQFF
TGTGCCACCAGTGATTTCGGCGGGAGGGCGGGCAATGAGCAGTTCTTC
>NA|TRBJ1-1|NA|TRBV18
CASSLTGLEAFF
TGTGCCAGCTCACTTACAGGGTTAGAAGCTTTCTTT
>NA|TRBJ1-1|TRBD1|TRBV5-8
CASSWSRDRATRGTEAFF
TGTGCCAGCAGCTGGTCGAGGGACAGGGCAACCCGGGGCACTGAAGCTTTCTTT
>NA|TRBJ1-5|TRBD1|TRBV20-1
CSASKTGGFFSQPQHF
TGCAGTGCTAGTAAGACAGGGGGCTTTTTCAGTCAGCCCCAGCATTTT
>NA|TRBJ2-3|NA|TRBV19
CASRGGPSLSTDTQYF
TGTGCCAGCCGAGGAGGACCTTCCCTTAGCACAGATACGCAGTATTTT
>NA|TRBJ1-2|NA|TRBV18
CASSPDGPGDGYTF
TGTGCCAGCTCACCGGACGGCCCCGGGGATGGCTACACCTTC
>once|TRBJ1-4|NA|TRBV28
CAINRPNEKLFF
TGTGCCATCAACAGGCCTAATGAAAAACTGTTTTTT
>NA|TRBJ2-7|TRBD2|TRBV7-2
CASSSGLAGAYEQYF
TGTGCCAGCAGCTCAGGACTAGCGGGAGCCTACGAGCAGTACTTC
>NA|TRBJ1-1|TRBD1|TRBV7-2
CASSRRTGPYTEAFF
TGTGCCAGCAGCCGTCGGACAGGGCCTTACACTGAAGCTTTCTTT
>NA|TRBJ2-7|TRBD1|TRBV27
CASRPLDPGQGVWMF
TGTGCCAGCAGGCCCCTAGATCCGGGACAGGGGGTTTGGATGTTC
>NA|TRBJ2-5|TRBD2|TRBV11-2
CASSSSGRRETQYF
TGTGCCAGCAGCTCCAGCGGGAGGCGGGAGACCCAGTACTTC
>NA|TRBJ2-2|TRBD2|TRBV30
CAWTGLAGSVAGELFF
TGTGCCTGGACGGGACTAGCGGGATCTGTAGCCGGGGAGCTGTTTTTT
>NA|TRBJ2-2|NA|TRBV2
CASSAWRANTGELFF
TGTGCCAGCAGCGCCTGGAGGGCGAACACCGGGGAGCTGTTTTTT
>NA|TRBJ2-7|TRBD2|TRBV6-5
CASSYSPSGGSYEQYF
TGTGCCAGCAGTTACTCCCCTAGCGGGGGTTCCTACGAGCAGTACTTC
>NA|TRBJ2-3|TRBD2|TRBV7-3
CASSSAGGSDTQYF
TGTGCCAGCAGCTCGGCGGGAGGGTCCGATACGCAGTATTTT
>NA|TRBJ1-1|NA|TRBV27
CASRGGGEAFF
TGTGCCAGCAGGGGGGGTGGTGAAGCTTTCTTT
>NA|TRBJ1-2|TRBD1|TRBV29-1
CSARDRGQGGYTF
TGCAGCGCCCGGGACAGGGGGCAGGGAGGCTACACCTTC
>many|TRBJ1-4|TRBD1|TRBV2
CASIQGANEKLFF
TGTGCCAGCATCCAGGGGGCTAATGAAAAACTGTTTTTT
>NA|TRBJ1-2|NA|TRBV2
CASSGQVFYTF
TGTGCCAGCAGTGGACAGGTCTTCTACACCTTC
>NA|TRBJ1-4|NA|TRBV4-2
CASSPLINGLEEKLFF
TGTGCCAGCAGCCCTCTGATAAATGGGCTTGAGGAAAAACTGTTTTTT
>NA|TRBJ1-5|NA|TRBV7-2
CASSLDSFFSNQPQHF
TGTGCCAGCAGCTTAGACAGCTTTTTTAGCAATCAGCCCCAGCATTTT
>once|TRBJ2-1|TRBD2|TRBV9
CASSAGLAGSKRRDNEQFF
TGTGCCAGCAGCGCCGGACTAGCGGGGTCTAAGCGAAGGGACAATGAGCAGTTCTTC
>NA|TRBJ2-7|NA|TRBV10-3
CAISESAQVYEQYF
TGTGCCATCAGTGAGTCGGCGCAGGTCTACGAGCAGTACTTC
>few|TRBJ2-7|TRBD2|TRBV28
CASSGSGRAWEQYF
TGTGCCAGCAGTGGTAGCGGGAGGGCGTGGGAGCAGTACTTC
>NA|TRBJ1-1|NA|TRBV7-3
CASSSRPQGEAFF
TGTGCCAGCAGCTCGCGACCTCAGGGAGAAGCTTTCTTT